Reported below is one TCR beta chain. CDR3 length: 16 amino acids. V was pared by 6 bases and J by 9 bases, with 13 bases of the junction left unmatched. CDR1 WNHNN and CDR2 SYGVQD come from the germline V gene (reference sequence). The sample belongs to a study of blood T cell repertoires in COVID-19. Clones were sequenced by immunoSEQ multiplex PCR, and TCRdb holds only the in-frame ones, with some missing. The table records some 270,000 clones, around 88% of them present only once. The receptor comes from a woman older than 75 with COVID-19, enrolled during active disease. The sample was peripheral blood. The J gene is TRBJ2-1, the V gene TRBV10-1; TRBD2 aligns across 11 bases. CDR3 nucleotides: TGCGCCAGCAGACCTGAAATAGCGGGGGGGCGAATTGAGCAGTTCTTC. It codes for CASRPEIAGGRIEQFF.